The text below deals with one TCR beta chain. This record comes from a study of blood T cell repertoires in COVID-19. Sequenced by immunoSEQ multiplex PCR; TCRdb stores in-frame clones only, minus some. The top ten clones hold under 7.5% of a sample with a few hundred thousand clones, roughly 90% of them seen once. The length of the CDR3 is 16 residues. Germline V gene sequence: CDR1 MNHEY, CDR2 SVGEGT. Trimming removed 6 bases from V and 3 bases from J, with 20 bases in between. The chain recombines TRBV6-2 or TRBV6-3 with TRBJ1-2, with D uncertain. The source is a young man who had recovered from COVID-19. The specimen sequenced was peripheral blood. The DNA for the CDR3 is TGTGCCAGCAGCACTCCGATTTGGAGTGCGGACTATGGCTACACCTTC. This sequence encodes CASSTPIWSADYGYTF.